This TCR beta chain stems from a study of T cell changes during pregnancy in multiple sclerosis (dated by TCRdb to 2018 to 2020). A note on the overall study: In women with multiple sclerosis, the researchers looked at how the T cell repertoire shifted as pregnancy progressed.

As to this clone: This clone's antigen is unknown. No quality values exist for individual bases; no much larger clone is one base distant.

Library construction relied on the immunoSEQ multiplex PCR assay. Not all clones reach the TCRdb copy of this immuneACCESS table, which keeps in-frame sequences only. Checked studies attribute under half of the gap to unresolved V genes and leave the rest unexplained. Across this sample there are tens of thousands of clones, with 85% to 90% seen only once. 5.9% of the sample comes from the top ten. From cysteine to phenylalanine, the CDR3 is 13 amino acids long. Only the CDR3 portion is preserved as DNA: 39 bases, with reading frame beginning at the first base. The germline V gene provides CDR1 LGHNA and CDR2 YSLEER. V is cut by 4 bases and J by 4 bases, and the space between the germline ends is 10 bases.

The sequences come from CD8+ T cells from peripheral blood mononuclear cells, collected after pregnancy. The sequence joins TRBV4-3 to TRBJ2-5; the D gene is possibly TRBD2, with 6 bases matching. This clonotype was obtained from a female donor in good health, enrolled as a control in a pregnancy study. For the CDR3, the sequence is CASSPLGGETQYF. The sequenced DNA is TGCGCCAGCAGCCCGCTGGGGGGAGAGACCCAGTACTTC.